What follows are 9 T cell receptor beta chains derived from one specimen sequenced in a study of blood T cell repertoires in COVID-19. The method was immunoSEQ multiplex PCR; TCRdb's version includes in-frame clones alone and lacks a portion of them. The table records about 230,000 clones, over 80% of them present only once. Sequenced sample: peripheral blood. The receptors stem from a man aged 35-49 years with acute or convalescent COVID-19.

The chain is built from TRBV7-6 and TRBJ2-7; D is possibly TRBD2 (6 bases). V lost 5 bases and J 5 bases, leaving 22 bases between the germline ends. This CDR3 contains 16 residues. CDR1 is SGHVS, CDR2 FNYEAQ, per germline. The CDR3 coding sequence is TGTGCCAGCAGCCCAACAGGAGGGCTAGCGAACAACGAGCAGTACTTC. Its protein is CASSPTGGLANNEQYF.

This chain links TRBV19 with TRBJ2-5; D gene unclear. Trimming took 10 bases from V and 8 from J, leaving 14 bases between them. Looked up from germline, CDR1 is LNHDA and CDR2 is SQIVND (reference sequence). The length of the CDR3 is 11 residues. This chain's CDR3 is CATSEWRTQYF. CDR3 bases: TGTGCCACTTCAGAGTGGAGAACCCAGTACTTC. The entire variable domain, with the rest obtained from reference TRBV19 and TRBJ2-5, is as follows: DGGITQSPKYLFRKEGQNVTLSCEQNLNHDAMYWYRQDPGQGLRLIYYSQIVNDFQKGDIAEGYSVSREKKESFPLTVTSAQKNPTAFYLCATSEWRTQYFGPGTRLLVL.

The V gene is TRBV18, the J gene TRBJ2-3; 7 nucleotides line up with TRBD2. The CDR3 extends over 17 amino acids. The V and J ends lost 3 bases and 0 bases, in that order; junction bases with no gene match: 9. The germline V gene encodes CDR1 KGHSH and CDR2 LQKENI. CDR3 residues: CASSPGSGAGSTDTQYF. In nucleotides, the CDR3 is TGTGCCAGCTCACCCGGCAGCGGGGCCGGTAGCACAGATACGCAGTATTTT.

The CDR3 nucleotides are TGCGCCAGCACCCTCACCGGACTAGCGGGATCCGGGGAGCTGTTTTTT. This sequence encodes CASTLTGLAGSGELFF. V is TRBV5-1 and J is TRBJ2-2, with 12 bases fitting TRBD2. Losses at the gene ends were 6 bases for V and 6 bases for J; bases not matched to a gene: 9. Germline CDR1 and CDR2: SGHRS and YFSETQ. The CDR3 consists of 16 residues.

The rearrangement uses TRBV5-6 and TRBJ2-5; D remains ambiguous. The V gene's germline CDR1 is SGHDT and CDR2 YYEEEE. Deletions cut 1 base from V and 5 bases from J, with 15 bases between. The CDR3 contains 15 residues. The CDR3 DNA reads TGTGCCAGCAGCTTGTTGGCAGGCCACTGGGAGACCCAGTACTTC. Translation gives CASSLLAGHWETQYF.

The chain joins TRBV4-1 to TRBJ2-1, with 9 bases identical to TRBD2. Germline V gives CDR1 MGHRA, CDR2 YSYEKL. The CDR3 has 16 amino acids. The V gene end was trimmed by 0 bases and the J gene end by 8 bases; junction bases not matched to a gene: 8. The CDR3 is CASSQEDSGSGYEQFF. The CDR3 region has the DNA TGCGCCAGCAGCCAAGAGGATAGCGGGAGCGGGTATGAGCAGTTCTTC.

V is TRBV28 and J is TRBJ1-2; 10 bases are a match to TRBD1. Germline V lookup: CDR1 MDHEN, CDR2 SYDVKM. This CDR3 is built from 13 residues. J was trimmed by 6 bases and V by 8 bases; bases with no gene match: 6. The CDR3 nucleotides read TGTGCCAGCCAGACAGGGGGCGCTCATGGCTACACCTTC. As protein: CASQTGGAHGYTF.

This clone has just one count. This chain joins TRBV11-3 and TRBJ1-1, with D maybe TRBD1 (5 bases). Germline CDR1 SGHNT, CDR2 YENEEA. Trimming took 1 base from V and 5 from J, leaving 23 bases between them. CDR3 length equals 18 residues. CDR3 sequence: CASSLGVMKLTGSTEAFF. CDR3 sequence (DNA): TGTGCCAGCAGCTTAGGGGTTATGAAGCTCACAGGATCGACTGAAGCTTTCTTT.

This clone was seen only a few times. The CDR3 protein is CASRHRDYRLANTGELFF. Here the CDR3 DNA reads TGTGCCAGCAGGCACCGGGACTACAGACTCGCGAACACCGGGGAGCTGTTTTTT. V usage is TRBV5-5 and J usage is TRBJ2-2; TRBD2 matches 7 bases. Germline CDR1 SGHKS, CDR2 YYEKEE (reference sequence). The CDR3 has 18 residues. The trim removed 5 bases at V and 0 bases at J, leaving 13 bases unmatched.